Below, 32 T cell receptor beta chains from the same sample are listed, as sequenced in a study of T cell changes during pregnancy in multiple sclerosis. Sequencing was performed with immunoSEQ multiplex PCR; in TCRdb, only in-frame clones are kept and a portion is missing. The sample lists 35,000 to 45,000 clones, approximately 90% occurring once. The sample consisted of CD4+ T cells from peripheral blood mononuclear cells, taken after pregnancy. These receptor sequences come from a female donor with multiple sclerosis, enrolled in a pregnancy study.

The chain employs TRBV5-4 and TRBJ1-2; D not certain. Trimming pared 5 bases from V and 8 bases from J, leaving 16 bases between. The CDR3 has 13 residues. The V gene's germline CDR1 is SGHNT and CDR2 YYREEE (reference sequence). The CDR3 is CASSYGGDAGYTF. CDR3 nucleotide sequence: TGTGCCAGCAGTTATGGCGGGGATGCCGGCTACACCTTC. Full variable domain (outside the CDR3, taken from reference TRBV5-4 and TRBJ1-2): ETGVTQSPTHLIKTRGQQVTLRCSSQSGHNTVSWYQQALGQGPQFIFQYYREEENGRGNFPPRFSGLQFPNYSSELNVNALELDDSALYLCASSYGGDAGYTFGSGTRLTVV.

The rearrangement uses TRBV11-3 and TRBJ2-5; TRBD1 matches at 11 bases. In germline, CDR1 is SGHNT, CDR2 YENEEA. This CDR3 comprises 14 residues. Trimming cost V 4 bases and J 4 bases; bases outside gene matches: 2. In DNA form, the CDR3 reads TGTGCCAGCAGCTCCGGGACAGGGGGAGAGACCCAGTACTTC. Translated: CASSSGTGGETQYF.

Concerning this clone: An end of the junction does not agree with germline; a read error may underlie this. This same CDR3 is encoded by further DNA sequences in the sample. The CDR3 DNA reads as TGCGCCAGCAGTCAAGACCGGACAGGGGGCGACCGAAGGGAAAAACTGTTTTTT. This encodes CASSQDRTGGDRREKLFF. V usage is TRBV4-3 and J usage is TRBJ1-4, with 11 bases fitting TRBD1. This CDR3 has 18 residues. Per the germline V gene, CDR1 is LGHNA and CDR2 is YSLEER.

The chain carries TRBV20-1 and TRBJ2-5, with TRBD2 matching 7 bases. V lost 5 bases, J lost 4 bases, and 1 base stayed unmatched. The V gene's germline CDR1 is DFQATT and CDR2 SNEGSKA (reference sequence). The CDR3 totals 11 residues. CDR3 in amino acids: CSAGGGETQYF. The CDR3 region has the DNA TGCAGTGCTGGGGGGGGAGAGACCCAGTACTTC.

This chain joins TRBV15 and TRBJ2-3; D is possibly TRBD2 (5 bases). CDR3 size: 18 residues. In germline, CDR1 is LNHNV, CDR2 YYDKDF (reference sequence). V lost 3 bases and J 4 bases, leaving 23 bases between the germline ends. The CDR3 DNA reads TGTGCCACCAGCAGGGGAGTCTTAATGGAAGTTCTGGCAGATACGCAGTATTTT. Translating it yields CATSRGVLMEVLADTQYF.

The rearrangement links TRBV23-1 to TRBJ1-6; no clear D gene. TRBV23-1 is noted as an ORF with a role that remains uncertain. Trimming removed 3 bases from V and 7 bases from J, with 16 bases in between. The CDR3 contains 16 residues. The CDR3 sequence: CASSHPPPRENSPLHF. The CDR3 nucleotides are TGCGCCAGCAGTCACCCCCCCCCGAGGGAGAATTCACCCCTCCACTTT.

V gene TRBV4-1 combines with J gene TRBJ2-2, with 10 positions matching TRBD2. Germline CDR1 is MGHRA and CDR2 is YSYEKL. The CDR3 consists of 19 residues. The V and J ends lost 2 bases and 7 bases, in that order; junction bases with no gene match: 16. The CDR3 DNA follows: TGCGCCAGCAGCCAAACCCGAGCGGGGGGGCCCTACGGAGGCGGGGAGCTGTTTTTT. Its protein product is CASSQTRAGGPYGGGELFF.

The chain recombines TRBV9 with TRBJ2-5, with TRBD2 matching over 11 bases. The CDR3 runs to 16 residues. Germline V gene lookup returns CDR1 SGDLS and CDR2 YYNGEE. With V trimmed by 0 bases and J by 1 base, 2 bases remained unmatched. The CDR3 region has the DNA TGTGCCAGCAGCGTAGGTAGCGGGGGGGGCCAAGAGACCCAGTACTTC. Translated: CASSVGSGGGQETQYF.

The CDR3 region is CASSSDSKNIQYF. CDR3 nucleotides: TGTGCCAGCAGCTCGGACAGCAAAAACATTCAGTACTTC. The V call is TRBV11-2, the J call TRBJ2-4, with D tentatively TRBD1 (6 bases). V shed 4 bases and J shed 3 bases, with 7 bases lying between them. Germline V CDR1 and CDR2: SGHAT, FQNNGV. CDR3 length: 13 amino acids.

This clone was seen a single time. The chain combines TRBV9 with TRBJ2-3, with TRBD2 identical over 13 bases. CDR3 length equals 19 residues. Looked up from germline, CDR1 is SGDLS and CDR2 is YYNGEE. The ends lost 4 bases at V and 1 base at J; junction bases unmatched: 12. As DNA, the CDR3 is TGTGCCAGCAGCTTCGGACTAGCGGGGGATGAACGGGGCACAGATACGCAGTATTTT. This sequence encodes CASSFGLAGDERGTDTQYF.

V usage is TRBV11-3 and J usage is TRBJ1-3; the D is unclear. This CDR3 is built from 12 residues. Trimming removed 5 bases at V and 10 bases at J, with 12 bases between. Germline V lookup: CDR1 SGHNT, CDR2 YENEEA. As DNA, the CDR3 is TGTGCCAGCAGCCTCCTGTTAAAAACCATATATTTT. It yields the protein CASSLLLKTIYF.

V and J are TRBV5-8 and TRBJ2-3; TRBD1 agrees at 7 bases. V was clipped by 7 bases and J by 2 bases; unmatched bases: 10. CDR1 and CDR2 from the germline V gene are SGHTS and YDEGEE. The CDR3 consists of 15 residues. The CDR3 loop reads CASSEGQALTDTQYF. In DNA form, the CDR3 reads TGTGCCAGCTCCGAAGGACAGGCCCTCACAGATACGCAGTATTTT.

The chain uses TRBV5-5 and TRBJ2-2; 9 bases match TRBD1. Germline V CDR1 and CDR2: SGHKS, YYEKEE (reference sequence). V shed 5 bases, J shed 0 bases, and the junction held 8 bases outside the gene matches. The CDR3 runs to 17 residues. The CDR3 sequence is CASSSWGDRANTGELFF. CDR3 coding DNA: TGTGCCAGCAGTTCCTGGGGGGACAGGGCGAACACCGGGGAGCTGTTTTTT.

The V call is TRBV27, the J call TRBJ1-6, with 8 bases lining up with TRBD1. Germline CDR1 reads MNHEY; CDR2 reads SMNVEV (reference sequence). The V segment lost 5 bases and the J segment 10 bases; nucleotides outside the gene matches: 25. This CDR3 comprises 20 residues. CDR3 residues: CASSPRGGQGLTFFRSPLHF. CDR3 nucleotides: TGTGCCAGCAGTCCCCGGGGTGGACAGGGTTTAACCTTTTTTCGGTCACCCCTCCACTTT.

This chain joins TRBV27 and TRBJ2-2, with a tentative D call TRBD1 (6 bases). Germline V lookup: CDR1 MNHEY, CDR2 SMNVEV (reference sequence). The CDR3 covers 14 residues. V lost 8 bases and J 6 bases, leaving 16 bases between the germline ends. This CDR3 is CASRWGPGAGELFF. DNA for the CDR3: TGTGCCAGCCGTTGGGGGCCTGGGGCCGGGGAGCTGTTTTTT.

V and J are TRBV5-1 and TRBJ1-3; D is unclear. The V and J ends lost 2 bases and 2 bases respectively, with 5 bases between them. This CDR3 spans 13 amino acids. Per germline, CDR1 SGHRS and CDR2 YFSETQ. CDR3 bases: TGCGCCAGCAGCTTACAGACTGGAAACACCATATATTTT. Its translation: CASSLQTGNTIYF.

V and J are TRBV2 and TRBJ2-1; D is ambiguous. Germline V gives CDR1 SNHLY, CDR2 FYNNEI. Trimming took 3 bases from V and 5 from J, leaving 8 bases between them. The length of the CDR3 is 13 residues. CDR3 residues: CASSEYGDNEQFF. CDR3 DNA: TGTGCCAGCAGTGAGTATGGAGACAATGAGCAGTTCTTC.

The rearrangement joins TRBV5-1 to TRBJ1-2; D possibly corresponds to TRBD1 (5 bases). Germline V gene lookup returns CDR1 SGHRS and CDR2 YFSETQ. The CDR3 contains 15 residues. The V end was cut by 0 bases, the J end by 5 bases, with 14 bases between. Here the CDR3 reads CASSLGGADTYGYTF. The CDR3, as DNA: TGCGCCAGCAGCTTGGGCGGGGCAGATACATATGGCTACACCTTC.

CDR3 nucleotide sequence: TGTGCCAGCTCACGCGGGTTTAATGAAAAACTGTTTTTT. The encoded protein is CASSRGFNEKLFF. The gene calls are TRBV18 and TRBJ1-4; D not resolved. CDR1 is KGHSH and CDR2 is LQKENI in the germline V gene. The CDR3 extends over 13 amino acids. Trimming stripped 4 bases from V and 4 bases from J, with 7 bases between. Using reference TRBV18 and TRBJ1-4 for the parts outside the CDR3, the full variable domain is NAGVMQNPRHLVRRRGQEARLRCSPMKGHSHVYWYRQLPEEGLKFMVYLQKENIIDESGMPKERFSAEFPKEGPSILRIQQVVRGDSAAYFCASSRGFNEKLFFGSGTQLSVL.

The CDR3 coding sequence is TGTGCCAGTACCCACGACAGGGGTAACACTGAAGCTTTCTTT. Encoded protein: CASTHDRGNTEAFF. The chain joins TRBV19 to TRBJ1-1, with TRBD1 matching 8 bases. The V gene's germline CDR1 is LNHDA and CDR2 SQIVND (reference sequence). With 7 bases clipped from V and 2 bases from J, the junction kept 6 bases outside the gene matches. The CDR3 is 14 residues long.

The rearrangement uses TRBV2 and TRBJ2-1, with TRBD1 identical over 8 bases. The CDR3 covers 15 residues. Germline V gives CDR1 SNHLY, CDR2 FYNNEI. The V gene end was trimmed by 6 bases and the J gene end by 2 bases; junction bases not matched to a gene: 6. The CDR3 sequence is CASRPGTGTYNEQFF. DNA of the CDR3: TGTGCCAGCAGGCCCGGGACAGGTACCTACAATGAGCAGTTCTTC.

This chain uses TRBV7-9 with TRBJ1-6; D is undetermined. The CDR3 has 14 residues. Trimming stripped 1 base from V and 7 bases from J, with 8 bases between. CDR1 and CDR2 from the germline V gene are SEHNR and FQNEAQ (reference sequence). CDR3 in amino acids: CASSLDGRNSPLHF. CDR3 bases: TGTGCCAGCAGCTTAGATGGCCGAAATTCACCCCTCCACTTT.

The chain is built from TRBV20-1 and TRBJ2-7, with unresolved D. Germline lookup yields CDR1 DFQATT and CDR2 SNEGSKA (reference sequence). Trimming stripped 5 bases from V and 3 bases from J, with 8 bases between. There are 11 residues in the CDR3. The CDR3 DNA follows: TGCAGTGCTTTTTACAGCTACGAGCAGTACTTC. This translates into CSAFYSYEQYF.

V and J are TRBV2 and TRBJ1-1, with a possible D match to TRBD1 (5 bases). V dropped 3 bases and J dropped 5 bases, with 16 bases sitting between them. The CDR3 totals 15 residues. Germline lookup yields CDR1 SNHLY and CDR2 FYNNEI. In DNA, the CDR3 is TGTGCCAGCAGTGAGGAAGGGGCCACAGGAACTGAAGCTTTCTTT. Residues: CASSEEGATGTEAFF.

The CDR3 loop is CASSHRDRGNEQFF. CDR3 in DNA: TGTGCCAGCAGCCACCGGGACAGGGGCAATGAGCAGTTCTTC. V usage is TRBV14 and J usage is TRBJ2-1, with 10 bases matching TRBD1. Per germline, CDR1 SGHDN and CDR2 FVKESK. This CDR3 comprises 14 residues. V shed 3 bases, J shed 6 bases, and the junction held 2 bases outside the gene matches.

This clone was recorded a few times. The V gene is TRBV5-1, the J gene TRBJ1-2, with D perhaps TRBD1 (5 bases). V was cut by 0 bases and J by 5 bases, with 11 bases left in between. CDR1 is SGHRS, CDR2 YFSETQ, per germline. This CDR3 region has 14 residues. The CDR3 region has the DNA TGCGCCAGCAGCTTGGACAGCGGGGCATATGGCTACACCTTC. This codes for CASSLDSGAYGYTF.

This rearrangement joins TRBV30 to TRBJ2-1; D possibly corresponds to TRBD2 (6 bases). CDR1 is GTSNPN and CDR2 is SVGIG in the germline V gene (reference sequence). Deletions cut 5 bases from V and 3 bases from J, with 14 bases between. CDR3 length: 14 residues. CDR3 loop: CAWEKAGLYNEQFF. The CDR3 DNA is TGTGCCTGGGAGAAAGCGGGCCTCTACAATGAGCAGTTCTTC.

This clone was seen more than once but under ten times. The rearrangement uses TRBV30 and TRBJ1-1; D possibly corresponds to TRBD1 (6 bases). The CDR3 has 16 amino acids. Per germline, CDR1 GTSNPN and CDR2 SVGIG (reference sequence). The ends were cut back, 0 bases at V and 1 base at J, with 15 bases in the middle. The CDR3, as DNA: TGTGCCTGGAGTGTAGAACGTACAGGGTCGAACACTGAAGCTTTCTTT. Translation gives CAWSVERTGSNTEAFF.

The chain links TRBV28 to TRBJ2-5; D is unclear. The CDR3 has 14 amino acids. V was cut by 1 base and J by 4 bases, with 10 bases left in between. Per germline, CDR1 MDHEN and CDR2 SYDVKM. CDR3 protein: CASSLYSHRETQYF. DNA of the CDR3: TGTGCCAGCAGTTTATACAGTCACCGAGAGACCCAGTACTTC.

The V call is TRBV5-4, the J call TRBJ2-5, with 13 bases lining up with TRBD2. The CDR3 sequence is 15 residues long. Germline V gene data show CDR1 as SGHNT and CDR2 as YYREEE (reference sequence). With V trimmed by 5 bases and J by 1 base, 2 bases remained unmatched. This CDR3 is CASSWTSGGQETQYF. The CDR3 coding sequence is TGTGCCAGCAGTTGGACTAGCGGGGGCCAAGAGACCCAGTACTTC. Filled out from reference TRBV5-4 and TRBJ2-5, the complete variable domain reads ETGVTQSPTHLIKTRGQQVTLRCSSQSGHNTVSWYQQALGQGPQFIFQYYREEENGRGNFPPRFSGLQFPNYSSELNVNALELDDSALYLCASSWTSGGQETQYFGPGTRLLVL.

This chain links TRBV18 with TRBJ1-1; no clear D. The length of the CDR3 is 13 residues. The V gene lost 3 bases and the J gene lost 0 bases, with 5 bases spanning the gap. Looked up from germline, CDR1 is KGHSH and CDR2 is LQKENI. CDR3 sequence reads: CASSPYMNTEAFF. In nucleotides, the CDR3 is TGTGCCAGCTCACCGTACATGAACACTGAAGCTTTCTTT.

The sample holds one count of this clone. The V and J genes are TRBV5-4 and TRBJ2-5; D might be TRBD2 (7 bases). Between the trimmed V and J ends, which lost 4 bases and 5 bases, there was a span of 12 bases. The CDR3 has 13 amino acids. The germline CDR1 and CDR2 sequences are SGHNT and YYREEE (reference sequence). The CDR3 loop is CASSPGGWETQYF. The CDR3 nucleotides read TGTGCCAGCAGCCCGGGGGGCTGGGAGACCCAGTACTTC.